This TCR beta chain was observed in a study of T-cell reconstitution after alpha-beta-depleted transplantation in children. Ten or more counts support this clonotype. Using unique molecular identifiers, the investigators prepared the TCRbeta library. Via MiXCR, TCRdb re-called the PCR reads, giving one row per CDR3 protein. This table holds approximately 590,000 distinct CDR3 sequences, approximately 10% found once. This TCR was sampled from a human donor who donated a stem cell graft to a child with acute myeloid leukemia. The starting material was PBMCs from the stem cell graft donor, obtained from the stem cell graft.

CDR3 residues: CASKDRGYEQYF. The CDR3 nucleotides are TGTGCCAGCAAGGACAGGGGCTACGAGCAGTACTTC. The chain employs TRBV6-5 and TRBJ2-7; TRBD1 matches at 9 bases. From germline, CDR1 is MNHEY and CDR2 SVGAGI. The CDR3 runs 12 residues. V shed 7 bases and J 3 bases; nucleotides not matched to a gene: 1.